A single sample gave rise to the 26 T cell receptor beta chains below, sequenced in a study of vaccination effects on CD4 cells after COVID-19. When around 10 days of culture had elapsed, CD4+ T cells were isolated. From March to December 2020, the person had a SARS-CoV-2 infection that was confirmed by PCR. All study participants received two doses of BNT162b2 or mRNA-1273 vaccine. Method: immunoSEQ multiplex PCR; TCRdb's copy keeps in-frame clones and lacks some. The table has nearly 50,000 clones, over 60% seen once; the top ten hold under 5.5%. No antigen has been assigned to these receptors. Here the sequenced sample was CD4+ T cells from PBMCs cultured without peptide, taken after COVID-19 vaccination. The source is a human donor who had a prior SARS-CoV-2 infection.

The DNA of the CDR3 is TGTGCCAGCAGCAGGACTATTGAATCCTACAATGAGCAGTTCTTC. Its translation: CASSRTIESYNEQFF. The chain has TRBV7-2 and TRBJ2-1, with D perhaps matching TRBD2 (6 bases). Looked up from germline, CDR1 is SGHTA and CDR2 is FQGNSA. The V gene lost 5 bases and the J gene lost 1 base, with 12 bases spanning the gap. The CDR3 totals 15 residues. The entire variable domain, with the rest obtained from reference TRBV7-2 and TRBJ2-1, is as follows: GAGVSQSPSNKVTEKGKDVELRCDPISGHTALYWYRQSLGQGLEFLIYFQGNSAPDKSGLPSDRFSAERTGGSVSTLTIQRTQQEDSAVYLCASSRTIESYNEQFFGPGTRLTVL.

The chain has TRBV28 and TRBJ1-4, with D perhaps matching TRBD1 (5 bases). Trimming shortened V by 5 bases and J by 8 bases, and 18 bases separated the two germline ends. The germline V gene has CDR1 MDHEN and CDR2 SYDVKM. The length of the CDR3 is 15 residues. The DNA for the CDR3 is TGTGCCAGCAGTCCCGGGGGAGGGGACGGGGAAAAACTGTTTTTT. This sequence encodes CASSPGGGDGEKLFF.

The CDR3 spells CASSLRTSGGISHNEQFF. CDR3 DNA: TGTGCCAGCAGCCTCCGGACTAGCGGGGGAATTTCCCACAATGAGCAGTTCTTC. The chain links TRBV5-4 to TRBJ2-1; 13 nucleotides agree with TRBD2. After removal of 4 bases from V and 5 bases from J, the junction contained 12 bases not matched to a gene. The length of the CDR3 is 18 residues. The V gene's germline CDR1 is SGHNT and CDR2 YYREEE (reference sequence).

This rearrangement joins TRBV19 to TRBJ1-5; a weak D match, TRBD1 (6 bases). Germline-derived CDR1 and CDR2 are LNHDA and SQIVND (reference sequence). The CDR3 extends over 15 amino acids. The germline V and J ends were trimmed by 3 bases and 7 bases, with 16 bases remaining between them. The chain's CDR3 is CASSIIQGQEQPQHF. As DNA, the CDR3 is TGTGCCAGTAGTATTATTCAGGGGCAAGAACAGCCCCAGCATTTT.

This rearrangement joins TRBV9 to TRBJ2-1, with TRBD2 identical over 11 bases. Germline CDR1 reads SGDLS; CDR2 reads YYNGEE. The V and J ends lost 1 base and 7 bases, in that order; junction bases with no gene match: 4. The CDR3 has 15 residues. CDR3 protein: CASSVTSGSLNEQFF. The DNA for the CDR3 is TGTGCCAGCAGCGTAACTAGCGGGAGCTTGAATGAGCAGTTCTTC.

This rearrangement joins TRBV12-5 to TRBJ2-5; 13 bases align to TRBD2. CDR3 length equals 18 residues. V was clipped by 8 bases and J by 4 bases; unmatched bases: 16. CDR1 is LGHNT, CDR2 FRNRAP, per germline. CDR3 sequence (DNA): TGTGCTAGTTGCCTCGGACTAGCGGGGGCGGGGTCCCCAGAGACCCAGTACTTC. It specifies CASCLGLAGAGSPETQYF.

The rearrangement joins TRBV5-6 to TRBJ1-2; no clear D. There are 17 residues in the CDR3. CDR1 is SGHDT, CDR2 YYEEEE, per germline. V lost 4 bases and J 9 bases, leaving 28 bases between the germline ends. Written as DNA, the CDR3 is TGTGCCAGCAGCCCCGTTCAAGGCAGAGCTGGGCAATTCCGCTACACCTTC. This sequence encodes CASSPVQGRAGQFRYTF. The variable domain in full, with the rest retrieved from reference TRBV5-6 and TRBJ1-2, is DAGVTQSPTHLIKTRGQQVTLRCSPKSGHDTVSWYQQALGQGPQFIFQYYEEEERQRGNFPDRFSGHQFPNYSSELNVNALLLGDSALYLCASSPVQGRAGQFRYTFGSGTRLTVV.

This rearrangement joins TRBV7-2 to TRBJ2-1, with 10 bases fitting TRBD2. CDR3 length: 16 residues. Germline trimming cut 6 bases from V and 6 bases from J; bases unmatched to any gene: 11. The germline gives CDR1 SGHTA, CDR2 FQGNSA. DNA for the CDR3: TGTGCCAGCAGTCAACCTCTAGCGGGAGCCAGCAATGAGCAGTTCTTC. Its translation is CASSQPLAGASNEQFF. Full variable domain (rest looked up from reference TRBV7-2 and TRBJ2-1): GAGVSQSPSNKVTEKGKDVELRCDPISGHTALYWYRQSLGQGLEFLIYFQGNSAPDKSGLPSDRFSAERTGGSVSTLTIQRTQQEDSAVYLCASSQPLAGASNEQFFGPGTRLTVL.

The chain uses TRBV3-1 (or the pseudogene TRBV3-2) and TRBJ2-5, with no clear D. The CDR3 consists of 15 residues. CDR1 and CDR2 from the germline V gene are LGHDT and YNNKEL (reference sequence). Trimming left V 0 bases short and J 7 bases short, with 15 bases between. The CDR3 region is CASSQESLDWGTQYF. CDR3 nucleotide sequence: TGTGCCAGCAGCCAAGAGTCGCTCGACTGGGGGACCCAGTACTTC.

The CDR3 spells CSASGRGQYF. The CDR3, as DNA: TGCAGTGCTAGCGGGAGGGGGCAGTACTTC. The chain couples TRBV20-1 to TRBJ2-5, with 8 bases lining up with TRBD2. Germline V gene data show CDR1 as DFQATT and CDR2 as SNEGSKA (reference sequence). Trimming at V came to 3 bases and at J to 11 bases, leaving 2 bases not matched to a gene. The CDR3 has 10 amino acids.

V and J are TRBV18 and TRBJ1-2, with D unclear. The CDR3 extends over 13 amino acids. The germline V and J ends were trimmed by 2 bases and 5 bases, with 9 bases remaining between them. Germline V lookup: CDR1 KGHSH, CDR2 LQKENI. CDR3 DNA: TGTGCCAGCTCACCAGGTGCAGGTTATGGCTACACCTTC. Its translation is CASSPGAGYGYTF.

The CDR3 coding sequence is TGTGCCAGCGAACTAGCGGGAGGGCATAGAGATACGCAGTATTTT. Amino acid sequence: CASELAGGHRDTQYF. V is TRBV6-5 and J is TRBJ2-3; 13 nucleotides line up with TRBD2. Germline trimming cut 8 bases from V and 5 bases from J; bases unmatched to any gene: 7. The germline gives CDR1 MNHEY, CDR2 SVGAGI. The CDR3 is 15 residues long.

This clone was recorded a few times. DNA for the CDR3: TGCAGTGCAACCCATGGGGAGACCCAGTACTTC. The encoded protein is CSATHGETQYF. The V gene is TRBV20-1, the J gene TRBJ2-5; D remains ambiguous. V was pared by 6 bases and J by 5 bases, with 10 bases between. The CDR3 sequence is 11 residues long. CDR1 is DFQATT, CDR2 SNEGSKA, per germline (reference sequence).

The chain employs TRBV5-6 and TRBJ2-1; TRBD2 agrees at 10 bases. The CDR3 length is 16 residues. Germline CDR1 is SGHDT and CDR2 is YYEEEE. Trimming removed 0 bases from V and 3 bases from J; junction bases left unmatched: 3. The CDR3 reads CASSLDGTSDYNEQFF. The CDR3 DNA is TGTGCCAGCAGCTTGGATGGGACTAGCGACTACAATGAGCAGTTCTTC. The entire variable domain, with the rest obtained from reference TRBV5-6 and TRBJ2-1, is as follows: DAGVTQSPTHLIKTRGQQVTLRCSPKSGHDTVSWYQQALGQGPQFIFQYYEEEERQRGNFPDRFSGHQFPNYSSELNVNALLLGDSALYLCASSLDGTSDYNEQFFGPGTRLTVL.

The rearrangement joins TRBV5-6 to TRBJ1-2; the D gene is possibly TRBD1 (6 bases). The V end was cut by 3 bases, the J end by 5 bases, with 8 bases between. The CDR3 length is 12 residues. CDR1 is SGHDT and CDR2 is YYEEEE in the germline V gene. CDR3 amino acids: CASSYRVYGYTF. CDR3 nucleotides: TGTGCCAGCAGCTACAGGGTATATGGCTACACCTTC.

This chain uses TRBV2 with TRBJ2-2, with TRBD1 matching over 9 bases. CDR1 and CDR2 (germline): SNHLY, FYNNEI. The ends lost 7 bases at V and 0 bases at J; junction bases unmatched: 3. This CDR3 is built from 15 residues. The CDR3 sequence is CASTRDRANTGELFF. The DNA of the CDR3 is TGTGCCAGCACCCGGGACAGGGCGAACACCGGGGAGCTGTTTTTT.

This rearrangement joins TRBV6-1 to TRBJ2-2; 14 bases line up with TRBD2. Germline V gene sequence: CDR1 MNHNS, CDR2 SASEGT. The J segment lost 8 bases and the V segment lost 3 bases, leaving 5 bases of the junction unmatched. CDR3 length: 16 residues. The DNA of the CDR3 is TGTGCCAGCAGTGAGGGACTAGCGGGAGATGGGGGGGAGCTGTTTTTT. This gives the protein CASSEGLAGDGGELFF.

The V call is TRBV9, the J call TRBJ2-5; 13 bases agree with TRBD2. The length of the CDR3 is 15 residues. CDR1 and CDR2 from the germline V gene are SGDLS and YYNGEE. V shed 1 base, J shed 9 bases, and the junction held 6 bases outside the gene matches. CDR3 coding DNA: TGTGCCAGCAGCGTAACCGGGACTAGCGGGACGGCCCAGTACTTC. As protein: CASSVTGTSGTAQYF.

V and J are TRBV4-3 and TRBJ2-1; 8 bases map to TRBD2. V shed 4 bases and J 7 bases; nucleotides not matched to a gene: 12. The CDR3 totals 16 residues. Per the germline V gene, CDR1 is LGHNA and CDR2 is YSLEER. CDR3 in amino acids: CASSRRLAPQGNEQFF. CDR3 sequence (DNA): TGCGCCAGCAGCCGCCGACTAGCGCCCCAGGGGAATGAGCAGTTCTTC.

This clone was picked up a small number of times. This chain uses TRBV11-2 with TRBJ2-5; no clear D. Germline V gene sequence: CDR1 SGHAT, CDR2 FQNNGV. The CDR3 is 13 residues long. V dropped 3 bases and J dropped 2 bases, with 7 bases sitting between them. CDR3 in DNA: TGTGCCAGCAGCTTTAGCCCTCAAGAGACCCAGTACTTC. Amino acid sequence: CASSFSPQETQYF. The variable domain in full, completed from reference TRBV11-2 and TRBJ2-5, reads EAGVAQSPRYKIIEKRQSVAFWCNPISGHATLYWYQQILGQGPKLLIQFQNNGVVDDSQLPKDRFSAERLKGVDSTLKIQPAKLEDSAVYLCASSFSPQETQYFGPGTRLLVL.

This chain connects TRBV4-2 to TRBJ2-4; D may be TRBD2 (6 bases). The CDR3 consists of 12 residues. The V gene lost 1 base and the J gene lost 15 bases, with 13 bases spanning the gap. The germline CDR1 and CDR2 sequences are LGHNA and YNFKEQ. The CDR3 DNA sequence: TGTGCCAGCAGCCAAGCGGCGGGGAGGCGGTACTTC. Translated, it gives CASSQAAGRRYF.

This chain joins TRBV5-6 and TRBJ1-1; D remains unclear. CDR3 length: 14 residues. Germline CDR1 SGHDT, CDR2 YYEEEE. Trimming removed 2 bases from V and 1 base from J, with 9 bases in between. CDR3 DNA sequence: TGTGCCAGCAGCTTTTACGGCAGGAACACTGAAGCTTTCTTT. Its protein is CASSFYGRNTEAFF. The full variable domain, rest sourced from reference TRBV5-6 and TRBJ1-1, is DAGVTQSPTHLIKTRGQQVTLRCSPKSGHDTVSWYQQALGQGPQFIFQYYEEEERQRGNFPDRFSGHQFPNYSSELNVNALLLGDSALYLCASSFYGRNTEAFFGQGTRLTVV.

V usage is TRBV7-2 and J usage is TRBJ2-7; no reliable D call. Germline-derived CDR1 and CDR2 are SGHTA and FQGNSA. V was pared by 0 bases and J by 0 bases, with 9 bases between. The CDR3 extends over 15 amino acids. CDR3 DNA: TGTGCCAGCAGCTTAGCGGCAGTCGGCTCCTACGAGCAGTACTTC. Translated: CASSLAAVGSYEQYF. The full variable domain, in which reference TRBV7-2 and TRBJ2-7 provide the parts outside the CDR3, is GAGVSQSPSNKVTEKGKDVELRCDPISGHTALYWYRQSLGQGLEFLIYFQGNSAPDKSGLPSDRFSAERTGGSVSTLTIQRTQQEDSAVYLCASSLAAVGSYEQYFGPGTRLTVT.

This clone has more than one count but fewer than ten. Here the CDR3 reads CASREGNYNSPLHF. CDR3 in DNA: TGTGCCAGTAGGGAGGGGAACTATAATTCACCCCTCCACTTT. The chain carries TRBV19 and TRBJ1-6; D is possibly TRBD1 (5 bases). Germline loops: CDR1 LNHDA, CDR2 SQIVND (reference sequence). V dropped 6 bases and J dropped 3 bases, with 9 bases sitting between them. CDR3 length: 14 amino acids.

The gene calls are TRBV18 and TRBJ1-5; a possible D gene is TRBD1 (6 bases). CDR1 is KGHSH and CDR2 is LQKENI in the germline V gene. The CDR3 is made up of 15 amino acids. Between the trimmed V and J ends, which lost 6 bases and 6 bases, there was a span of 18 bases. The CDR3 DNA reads TGTGCCAGCTCCAAAACGGGGGGGGGCCCTCAGCCCCAGCATTTT. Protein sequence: CASSKTGGGPQPQHF.

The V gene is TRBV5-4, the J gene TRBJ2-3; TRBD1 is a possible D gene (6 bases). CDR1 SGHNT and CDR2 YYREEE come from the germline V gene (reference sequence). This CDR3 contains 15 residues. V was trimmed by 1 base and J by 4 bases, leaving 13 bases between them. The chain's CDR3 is CASSLRYRVADTQYF. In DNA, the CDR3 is TGTGCCAGCAGCTTGAGGTACAGGGTAGCAGATACGCAGTATTTT.